One and the same sample provided the 2 T cell receptor beta chains below, sequenced in a study of T-cell reconstitution after alpha-beta-depleted transplantation in children. Unique molecular identifiers were used in preparing the TCRbeta library. Each CDR3 protein gets one entry after TCRdb re-called the PCR reads with MiXCR. The sample yields about 640,000 distinct CDR3 sequences, approximately 16% seen once. The sample was PBMCs from the stem cell graft donor, taken from the stem cell graft. Receptors originate from a human donor who donated a stem cell graft to a child with acute myeloid leukemia.

This clonotype has just a few counts. The chain is built from TRBV7-9 and TRBJ2-7; tentatively, D is TRBD2 (6 bases). V was shortened by 1 base and J by 4 bases, with 11 bases between the two germline ends. The CDR3 covers 14 residues. Germline CDR1 and CDR2: SEHNR and FQNEAQ (reference sequence). The CDR3 reads CASSLGGAGYEQYV. The CDR3 coding sequence is TGTGCCAGCAGCTTAGGAGGGGCGGGGTACGAGCAGTACGTC.

In its sample, this clonotype was seen many times. DNA for the CDR3: TGTGCCAGCAGCTTAGCGGGACTAGCAGGGGTGGAGACCCAGTACTTC. This codes for CASSLAGLAGVETQYF. The rearrangement links TRBV7-2 to TRBJ2-5; TRBD2 matches at 9 bases. V shed 0 bases, J shed 5 bases, and the junction held 7 bases outside the gene matches. CDR3 size: 16 residues. CDR1 is SGHTA and CDR2 is FQGNSA in the germline V gene.